This T cell receptor (beta chain) came from a study of blood T cells in healthy people across ages (dated by TCRdb to the mid-2010s). General notes on the study: In model experiments, template switching captured about one uniquely barcoded TCR beta cDNA molecule for every two T cells. The study analyzed two additional independent replicas of 1 million unique cDNA reads from the same blood draw for two donors, one aged 18 to 29 and one aged 80 or older. To track age-related changes in TCR beta repertoire diversity, the study relied on deep sequencing normalized with unique cDNA molecular identifiers. Four age groups were formed from the donors: young (average roughly 16 years), middle-aged (just under 40), aged (around 68) and long-lived (82). To avoid experimental bias, donors of different ages were distributed randomly across sequencing lanes.

Libraries came from 5' RACE. Reads for this sample came from an Illumina HiSeq 2500. A second PCR of about 7 to 12 cycles was performed with a sample-barcoded 5' primer and a J-beta primer mix. A template-switch 5' adaptor carrying 12 random nucleotides introduced a unique molecular identifier onto each TCR beta cDNA molecule. At least 2.5 million CDR3-containing paired-end reads were obtained from each sample. First-strand cDNA was synthesized from all RNA with the Mint cDNA synthesis kit, primed by a TRBC-specific oligonucleotide. Following uracil-DNA glycosylase treatment, a first 18-cycle PCR with universal primers M1SS and BC2_uni_R was performed on all cDNA. The authors processed their data as follows. For normalization, 1 million high-quality reads, each with a distinct molecular identifier, were randomly selected from each sample. Instead of being binned into consensus sequences, reads that shared molecular identifiers were thrown out. MiTCR, run with a Q25 quality threshold and the strictest error-elimination algorithm, handled CDR3 identification, clonotype clustering and error correction. Lower-bound total TCR beta diversity was estimated with a nonparametric unseen species model using Euler transformation. Clones were called with MiXCR by TCRdb after fastp trimmed the public reads at Q25, and only in-frame beta chains were retained. For every CDR3 protein sequence, its rows merge into one entry that carries the most common genes and DNA. The V and J calls were not made by the authors but by TCRdb's processing. The table for this sample lists some 900,000 distinct CDR3 sequences; 48% of them were counted only once. The top ten clonotypes cover roughly 13% of the sample.

CDR1 and CDR2 are drawn from the germline V gene: SGHNT, YENEEA. The CDR3, cysteine through phenylalanine, is 14 amino acids long. CDR3 DNA only is kept here, 42 bases in frame from base 1. V is shortened by 5 bases, J by 5 bases, and the region joining them spans 15 bases. The donors were about 40 Caucasian individuals from Russia, aged roughly 6 to 100 years, who were systemically healthy. About 9.1 milliliters of peripheral blood were collected from each donor into EDTA-treated Vacutainer tubes. Ficoll-Paque density-gradient centrifugation was used to isolate PBMCs, with at least 7 million per sample. Total RNA was extracted from PBMCs with Trizol reagent, with at least 5.5 micrograms obtained per sample. For every donor, an aliquot of PBMCs went through flow cytometry to measure the percentages of naive CD45RAhigh/CD27high T cells. The research as a whole found: Bulk unsorted PBMC profiling prevented conclusive comparison of naive and antigen-experienced compartments. There was a strong correlation between observed TCR beta diversity and the percentage of naive T cells measured by flow cytometry. Observed TCR beta diversity per million T cells fell roughly linearly with age, and a significant reduction was already apparent by age about 36. The long-lived group showed more naive CD4+ T cells, fewer expanded clones and increased TCR diversity than the aged group, suggesting age selection. Estimates of total diversity based on one million sequenced T cells were regarded as lower bounds and as underestimates. Donor CMV infection status was unknown, potentially confounding age-related changes in expanded clonotypes.

As concerns this clonotype: Its cognate antigen has yet to be identified. One base away there is no much larger clone; base qualities are not given.

The sequencing sample was made of blood. This sequence originates from a man in his thirties or forties in good health. Recombination linked TRBV11-3 to TRBJ1-2, with the D gene call left open. CDR3 protein: CASSPPGVPYGYTF. DNA sequence: TGTGCCAGCAGCCCCCCCGGTGTCCCTTATGGCTACACCTTC. Outside the CDR3, residues come from the reference TRBV11-3 and TRBJ1-2 proteins, so the full variable domain is: EAGVVQSPRYKIIEKKQPVAFWCNPISGHNTLYWYLQNLGQGPELLIRYENEEAVDDSQLPKDRFSAERLKGVDSTLKIQPAELGDSAVYLCASSPPGVPYGYTFGSGTRLTVV.